The 22 T cell receptor beta chains reported below all come from one sample, sequenced in a study of T cells in Graves' hyperthyroidism and ophthalmopathy. Researchers took RNA transcripts and amplified the TCR beta CDR3 regions from them. Primed by the HTBI set, a first-round RT-PCR was run on the TCR CDR3. TCRdb processed the multiplex PCR reads anew with MiXCR; each CDR3 protein has one entry. The table lists hundreds of thousands of distinct CDR3 sequences, approximately 16% of them singletons. Sequenced: blood. These receptors were collected from a woman between 40 and 50 years old with Graves' ophthalmopathy.

This clonotype was seen repeatedly, ten times or more. This sequence joins TRBV11-2 and TRBJ2-3; 13 bases fit TRBD2. This CDR3 has 17 residues. The germline V gene has CDR1 SGHAT and CDR2 FQNNGV. V lost 4 bases to trimming and J lost 2 bases; unmatched junction nucleotides: 6. Written as DNA, the CDR3 is TGTGCCAGCAGCTGGGGGGGGACTAGCGGGGCCACAGATACGCAGTATTTT. It translates to CASSWGGTSGATDTQYF. The whole variable domain, filled in from reference TRBV11-2 and TRBJ2-3, reads EAGVAQSPRYKIIEKRQSVAFWCNPISGHATLYWYQQILGQGPKLLIQFQNNGVVDDSQLPKDRFSAERLKGVDSTLKIQPAKLEDSAVYLCASSWGGTSGATDTQYFGPGTRLTVL.

In this sample, this clonotype turned up a few times. The rearrangement links TRBV6-1 to TRBJ1-2; 9 nucleotides agree with TRBD1. CDR3 size: 18 residues. Germline assignment: CDR1 MNHNS and CDR2 SASEGT. V lost 2 bases, J lost 4 bases, and 14 bases stayed unmatched. The CDR3 sequence is CASSEQQGAFQRLYGYTF. The CDR3 nucleotides read TGTGCCAGCAGTGAACAACAGGGGGCTTTCCAGAGACTCTATGGCTACACCTTC.

This clonotype was observed a handful of times. The genes are TRBV5-1 and TRBJ2-3; maybe TRBD1 (5 bases). Trimming stripped 0 bases from V and 0 bases from J, with 11 bases between. The CDR3 has 16 amino acids. Germline V gene sequence: CDR1 SGHRS, CDR2 YFSETQ. The DNA of the CDR3 is TGCGCCAGCAGCTTGGAGGCAGGGCCGAGCACAGATACGCAGTATTTT. It yields the protein CASSLEAGPSTDTQYF.

This clonotype was counted ten times or more. The chain links TRBV2 to TRBJ1-1; 7 nucleotides match TRBD1. CDR3 length: 12 residues. The germline CDR1 and CDR2 sequences are SNHLY and FYNNEI. V was pared by 5 bases and J by 6 bases, with 3 bases of the junction left unmatched. The DNA of the CDR3 is TGTGCCAGCAGTAGACAGGGCGCTGAAGCTTTCTTT. Encoded protein: CASSRQGAEAFF. The whole variable domain, filled in from reference TRBV2 and TRBJ1-1, reads EPEVTQTPSHQVTQMGQEVILRCVPISNHLYFYWYRQILGQKVEFLVSFYNNEISEKSEIFDDQFSVERPDGSNFTLKIRSTKLEDSAMYFCASSRQGAEAFFGQGTRLTVV.

This clonotype was found a few times. V is TRBV29-1 and J is TRBJ2-1; D is undetermined. Germline assignment: CDR1 SQVTM and CDR2 ANQGSEA. The CDR3 totals 14 residues. Trimming removed 0 bases from V and 5 bases from J, with 11 bases in between. Here the CDR3 DNA reads TGCAGCGTTGAAGACAGTAGCCCAAACAATGAGCAGTTCTTC. It yields the protein CSVEDSSPNNEQFF.

Many counts were recorded for this clonotype. This rearrangement joins TRBV3-1 to TRBJ2-5; D not certain. Per the germline V gene, CDR1 is LGHDT and CDR2 is YNNKEL (reference sequence). This CDR3 contains 12 residues. V shed 7 bases and J shed 4 bases, with 10 bases lying between them. The CDR3 here is CASNRQGETQYF. The CDR3 DNA is TGTGCCAGCAACCGGCAAGGAGAGACCCAGTACTTC.

As regards this clonotype: A much larger clonotype is one base distant, so this may be a read error. The chain uses TRBV2 and TRBJ2-7, with TRBD1 matching 8 bases. The CDR3 has 16 amino acids. The germline CDR1 and CDR2 sequences are SNHLY and FYNNEI. V was clipped by 2 bases and J by 5 bases; unmatched bases: 11. Written as DNA, the CDR3 is TGTGCCAGCAGTGAATTAGTCGGGACAGGTTCAAACGAGCAGTACTTC. Translation: CASSELVGTGSNEQYF.

The table lists this clonotype with a few counts. The CDR3 is CASNIAGGPHEQFF. The CDR3 DNA reads as TGTGCCAGCAACATAGCGGGGGGGCCACATGAGCAGTTCTTC. The genes are TRBV11-2 and TRBJ2-1, with 11 bases that match TRBD2. This CDR3 is built from 14 residues. The germline V gene encodes CDR1 SGHAT and CDR2 FQNNGV. The junction had 7 bases not matched to a gene; V was cut back by 7 bases and J by 8 bases.

Of note for this clonotype: A junction end diverges from the germline sequence, so it may reflect a read error. V gene TRBV5-1 combines with J gene TRBJ2-2, with 10 bases aligning to TRBD2. This CDR3 region has 16 residues. Germline V lookup: CDR1 SGHRS, CDR2 YFSETQ. CDR3 nucleotides: TGCGCCGGCAGCTTGGGGCGGAGTAGCGGGAGGAAGGAGCTGTTTTTT. Its translation: CAGSLGRSSGRKELFF. The full variable domain, its missing parts supplied by reference TRBV5-1 and TRBJ2-2, is KAGVTQTPRYLIKTRGQQVTLSCSPISGHRSVSWYQQTPGQGLQFLFEYFSETQRNKGNFPGRFSGRQFSNSRSEMNVSTLELGDSALYLCAGSLGRSSGRKELFFGEGSRLTVL.

The CDR3 bases are TGTGCCAGCTCACCATATCCCCGCTCTGGGGCCAACGTCCTGACTTTC. This sequence encodes CASSPYPRSGANVLTF. The V gene is TRBV18, the J gene TRBJ2-6; D unresolved. Germline lookup yields CDR1 KGHSH and CDR2 LQKENI. With 2 bases removed from V and 0 bases from J, the gap between germline ends came to 8 bases. CDR3 length: 16 residues.

Notes on this clonotype: A single base separates this from a much larger clone, so it may be a read error. The chain is built from TRBV2 and TRBJ2-7; D ambiguous. This CDR3 spans 14 amino acids. Germline V gene sequence: CDR1 SNHLY, CDR2 FYNNEI. The ends were cut back, 5 bases at V and 0 bases at J, with 11 bases in the middle. CDR3 loop: CASSPRSHSYEQYF. In DNA, the CDR3 is TGTGCCAGCAGTCCCAGGAGCCACTCCTACGAGCAGTACTTC. Looking up the rest from reference TRBV2 and TRBJ2-7 gives the full variable domain: EPEVTQTPSHQVTQMGQEVILRCVPISNHLYFYWYRQILGQKVEFLVSFYNNEISEKSEIFDDQFSVERPDGSNFTLKIRSTKLEDSAMYFCASSPRSHSYEQYFGPGTRLTVT.

The gene calls are TRBV5-1 and TRBJ2-1; weak D call: TRBD1 (6 bases). V shed 2 bases and J shed 7 bases, with 13 bases lying between them. Germline V gene sequence: CDR1 SGHRS, CDR2 YFSETQ. The CDR3 extends over 14 amino acids. The CDR3 region is CASSFDTGFNEQFF. The DNA of the CDR3 is TGCGCCAGCAGCTTCGATACAGGGTTTAATGAGCAGTTCTTC.

This clonotype has ten or more counts. The V gene is TRBV16, the J gene TRBJ1-1, with 10 positions matching TRBD1. Germline CDR1 is KGHSY and CDR2 is FQNENV. This CDR3 region has 14 residues. J was trimmed by 6 bases and V by 3 bases; bases with no gene match: 4. CDR3: CASSQGQGYAEAFF. CDR3 sequence (DNA): TGTGCCAGCAGCCAGGGACAGGGGTACGCTGAAGCTTTCTTT.

This clonotype was picked up many times. The chain is built from TRBV11-2 and TRBJ2-2; 8 bases map to TRBD1. Germline V lookup: CDR1 SGHAT, CDR2 FQNNGV. The trim removed 4 bases at V and 5 bases at J, leaving 6 bases unmatched. The CDR3 sequence is 15 residues long. Written as DNA, the CDR3 is TGTGCCAGCAGCTCACAGGGGGTTCGGACCGGGGAGCTGTTTTTT. Translating it yields CASSSQGVRTGELFF.

V usage is TRBV6-1 and J usage is TRBJ2-7; 10 bases align to TRBD1. CDR1 and CDR2 from the germline V gene are MNHNS and SASEGT. V was clipped by 7 bases and J by 0 bases; unmatched bases: 6. This CDR3 region has 15 residues. Here the CDR3 DNA reads TGTGCCAGCACCCCGGGACAGGGGAGCTCCTACGAGCAGTACTTC. Translation gives CASTPGQGSSYEQYF.

This clonotype was seen at least ten times. J is TRBJ2-2 and V is TRBV18, with 7 bases that match TRBD1. The trim removed 7 bases at V and 2 bases at J, leaving 4 bases unmatched. This CDR3 comprises 14 residues. The germline V gene has CDR1 KGHSH and CDR2 LQKENI. The CDR3 DNA reads TGTGCCAGCTTGGGACAGCGCAACACCGGGGAGCTGTTTTTT. Its translation: CASLGQRNTGELFF. The whole variable domain, filled in from reference TRBV18 and TRBJ2-2, reads NAGVMQNPRHLVRRRGQEARLRCSPMKGHSHVYWYRQLPEEGLKFMVYLQKENIIDESGMPKERFSAEFPKEGPSILRIQQVVRGDSAAYFCASLGQRNTGELFFGEGSRLTVL.

The table lists this clonotype with a few counts. DNA of the CDR3: TGTGCCAGCAGTTCTCTCGGGACAGGGGGAAGTCGGCAGCCCCAGCATTTT. It is translated as CASSSLGTGGSRQPQHF. The chain joins TRBV28 to TRBJ1-5; TRBD1 aligns across 11 bases. Per germline, CDR1 MDHEN and CDR2 SYDVKM. The CDR3 runs to 17 residues. Trimming removed 4 bases from V and 7 bases from J; junction bases left unmatched: 12.

This clonotype came up many times. The V call is TRBV19, the J call TRBJ1-2; TRBD1 matches at 7 bases. Per the germline V gene, CDR1 is LNHDA and CDR2 is SQIVND (reference sequence). There are 14 residues in the CDR3. The ends lost 9 bases at V and 2 bases at J; junction bases unmatched: 9. The CDR3 DNA reads TGTGCCAGCAGCCCAGGGACAGCCAACTATGGCTACACCTTC. Residues: CASSPGTANYGYTF.

This clonotype was seen ten or more times. The V and J genes are TRBV2 and TRBJ1-5; tentatively, D is TRBD1 (6 bases). The CDR3 consists of 16 residues. V was cut by 2 bases and J by 4 bases, with 15 bases left in between. Germline CDR1 SNHLY, CDR2 FYNNEI. CDR3 region: CASSERQAVGNQPQHF. DNA of the CDR3: TGTGCCAGCAGTGAAAGACAGGCGGTGGGGAATCAGCCCCAGCATTTT.

Many counts were recorded for this clonotype. This chain joins TRBV5-1 and TRBJ1-1, with 10 bases identical to TRBD1. The V gene's germline CDR1 is SGHRS and CDR2 YFSETQ. The CDR3 totals 14 residues. V gave up 5 bases and J gave up 1 base; unmatched junction bases: 2. In DNA form, the CDR3 reads TGCGCCAGCAGTTGGGACAGGGGGAACACTGAAGCTTTCTTT. It yields the protein CASSWDRGNTEAFF.

The chain links TRBV12-3 or TRBV12-4 to TRBJ2-2, with D unclear. The CDR3 extends over 11 amino acids. The V gene lost 8 bases and the J gene lost 7 bases, with 8 bases spanning the gap. The CDR3 loop reads CASRWVGELFF. CDR3 in DNA: TGTGCCAGCCGGTGGGTCGGGGAGCTGTTTTTT.

This clonotype has a count of ten or more. The gene calls are TRBV10-3 and TRBJ1-1, with 9 bases that match TRBD1. Germline CDR1 ENHRY, CDR2 SYGVKD. This CDR3 contains 17 residues. V gave up 4 bases and J gave up 7 bases; unmatched junction bases: 16. For the CDR3, the DNA is TGTGCCATCAGTGCGGATTTGGGAATCGGACAGGGGTTTGAAGCTTTCTTT. It translates to CAISADLGIGQGFEAFF.